These 21 T cell receptor beta chains were all obtained from the same sample, sequenced in a study of CXCR3-negative and CXCR3-positive naive CD8 T cells. Study-wide points: The study found more hydrophobic TRB CDR3s in CXCR3-positive naive cells than in CXCR3-negative naive cells.

What these receptors recognize is not known. Via 5' RACE with UMI labels, TRB cDNA libraries were prepared. TCRdb re-called the 5' RACE reads and catalogs CDR3 proteins one per entry, DNA excluded. The repertoire table contains approximately 120,000 distinct CDR3 sequences. Sequenced material: naive CXCR3+ CD8+ T cells from blood. The subset here: CD45RO-CCR7+CD27+CD95- naive CD8+ T cells expressing CXCR3 (TNR3+). The receptor source for this set is a human donor in good health. Some clones in this sample may be carry-over from other donors' samples.

V usage is TRBV2 and J usage is TRBJ2-1; the D call from TCRdb, TRBD2, cannot be confirmed without DNA. The CDR3 covers 15 residues. Looked up from germline, CDR1 is SNHLY and CDR2 is FYNNEI. CDR3 loop: CATFRLAGVSNEQFF.

This chain joins TRBV12-3 or TRBV12-4 and TRBJ2-5; the TCRdb D gene call, TRBD1, has no DNA to confirm it. The CDR3 runs 15 residues. The CDR3 here is CASSSPNVWTETQYF.

The chain carries TRBV5-1 and TRBJ2-5; TCRdb picks TRBD1, but there is no DNA to check that call. This CDR3 contains 17 residues. In germline, CDR1 is SGHRS, CDR2 YFSETQ. The CDR3 reads CASSWTGGGGYQETQYF.

V is TRBV18 and J is TRBJ2-5. Germline-derived CDR1 and CDR2 are KGHSH and LQKENI. The CDR3 consists of 15 residues. The CDR3 sequence: CASSPYTGRQETQYF.

The chain recombines TRBV21-1 with TRBJ2-2; TCRdb reports TRBD2, a call that lacks DNA to check it against. TRBV21-1 is listed as a pseudogene. This CDR3 has 18 residues. CDR3 sequence: CASSQARLAGGNTGELFF.

This rearrangement joins TRBV18 to TRBJ2-7; the TCRdb D gene call, TRBD1, has no DNA to confirm it. The CDR3 covers 13 residues. Germline CDR1 reads KGHSH; CDR2 reads LQKENI. The CDR3 spells CASSVTGAYEQYF.

The V call is TRBV6-4, the J call TRBJ2-3; TCRdb outputs TRBD2, but without DNA this stays unchecked. The length of the CDR3 is 16 residues. From germline, CDR1 is MRHNA and CDR2 SNTAGT. The CDR3 here is CASSESSGVPTDTQYF.

This chain joins TRBV21-1 and TRBJ2-2. TRBV21-1 is termed a pseudogene. The CDR3 is 14 residues long. The CDR3 loop is CASSKIDNTGELFF.

The rearrangement links TRBV29-1 to TRBJ2-7. The CDR3 loop spans 15 amino acids. The germline CDR1 and CDR2 sequences are SQVTM and ANQGSEA. The chain's CDR3 is CSVEDLQGNGYEQYF.

The V and J genes are TRBV7-2 and TRBJ1-2; as DNA is missing, the TRBD1 call by TCRdb cannot be tested. Looked up from germline, CDR1 is SGHTA and CDR2 is FQGNSA. The CDR3 sequence is 15 residues long. The CDR3 loop is CASSYNTGTFYGYTF.

V and J are TRBV28 and TRBJ2-1; lacking DNA, the TRBD2 call made by TCRdb goes unchecked. Germline assignment: CDR1 MDHEN and CDR2 SYDVKM. The length of the CDR3 is 13 residues. The CDR3 is CASSLGAADEQFF. Full variable domain (missing parts from reference TRBV28 and TRBJ2-1): DVKVTQSSRYLVKRTGEKVFLECVQDMDHENMFWYRQDPGLGLRLIYFSYDVKMKEKGDIPEGYSVSREKKERFSLILESASTNQTSMYLCASSLGAADEQFFGPGTRLTVL.

V usage is TRBV6-2 or TRBV6-3 and J usage is TRBJ2-1; checking the TCRdb D call of TRBD2 is not possible without DNA. The CDR3 is 13 residues long. Germline V gene data show CDR1 as MNHEY and CDR2 as SVGEGT. This CDR3 is CASRGTSGAEQFF.

CDR3 loop: CATSPGREIPFF. The J gene is TRBJ2-1, the V gene TRBV15; no DNA is available, so the TRBD1 call from TCRdb remains unchecked. CDR3 length: 12 amino acids. Germline V gene lookup returns CDR1 LNHNV and CDR2 YYDKDF (reference sequence).

The chain uses TRBV28 and TRBJ2-1; checking the TCRdb D call of TRBD2 is not possible without DNA. The CDR3 loop spans 17 amino acids. In germline, CDR1 is MDHEN, CDR2 SYDVKM. Here the CDR3 reads CASRTLAGGTPYNEQFF. The full variable domain, completed using reference TRBV28 and TRBJ2-1, is DVKVTQSSRYLVKRTGEKVFLECVQDMDHENMFWYRQDPGLGLRLIYFSYDVKMKEKGDIPEGYSVSREKKERFSLILESASTNQTSMYLCASRTLAGGTPYNEQFFGPGTRLTVL.

This CDR3 reads CASSLFLAGGRSTDTQYF. The chain joins TRBV28 to TRBJ2-3; TCRdb calls TRBD2, which cannot be checked without DNA. Germline-derived CDR1 and CDR2 are MDHEN and SYDVKM. The CDR3 is made up of 18 amino acids.

This rearrangement joins TRBV7-9 to TRBJ1-1. The CDR3 is made up of 15 amino acids. Per the germline V gene, CDR1 is SEHNR and CDR2 is FQNEAQ (reference sequence). This chain's CDR3 is CASSFEWAARTEAFF.

This chain uses TRBV29-1 with TRBJ1-3. The CDR3 is 19 amino acids. Germline values: CDR1 SQVTM, CDR2 ANQGSEA. The CDR3 loop is CSVEVIHLEQSSSGNTIYF. Full variable domain (remainder filled in from reference TRBV29-1 and TRBJ1-3): SAVISQKPSRDICQRGTSLTIQCQVDSQVTMMFWYRQQPGQSLTLIATANQGSEATYESGFVIDKFPISRPNLTFSTLTVSNMSPEDSSIYLCSVEVIHLEQSSSGNTIYFGEGSWLTVV.

The J gene is TRBJ2-1, the V gene TRBV29-1; TCRdb names TRBD2, which stays unverified in the absence of DNA. CDR3 length: 14 amino acids. Germline assignment: CDR1 SQVTM and CDR2 ANQGSEA. The CDR3 loop is CSVDSGGAVDEQFF.

This chain uses TRBV12-3 or TRBV12-4 with TRBJ2-1; TCRdb lists TRBD2, though no DNA is available to test this call. The CDR3 is 16 residues long. The CDR3 sequence: CASRAFARVSYNEQFF.

The rearrangement links TRBV7-7 to TRBJ2-3; TCRdb gives TRBD2 as the D gene, but with no DNA this cannot be confirmed. The CDR3 consists of 17 residues. Germline loops: CDR1 SSHAT, CDR2 FNYEAQ (reference sequence). CDR3 region: CASSKAAAGGPPDTQYF.

V gene TRBV25-1 combines with J gene TRBJ1-5; the D call of TRBD1 rests on TCRdb alone, since no DNA is present to check it. Per the germline V gene, CDR1 is MGHDK and CDR2 is SYGVNS. The CDR3 extends over 14 amino acids. The CDR3 sequence: CASSESGGSQPQHF.